These 12 T cell receptor beta chains originate from one sample sequenced in a study of beta chain features in type 1 diabetes. Points from the study as a whole: Moderate but significant shortening of TCRB CDR3s was recorded in all four CD4+ subsets from Type 1 diabetes patients.

TCRB transcripts that were expressed got sequenced, as all of the isolated RNA had been reverse transcribed. Produced via immunoSEQ multiplex PCR; TCRdb's table is partial and in-frame only. The sample consists of about 15,000 clones, roughly 69% of them appearing once. Antigens of these TCRs are unknown. The specimen was Tregs from blood. The receptor set was obtained from a man aged 25 to 40 with type 1 diabetes.

The rearrangement joins TRBV2 to TRBJ1-2; 10 nucleotides agree with TRBD1. The CDR3 covers 17 residues. Germline V gene lookup returns CDR1 SNHLY and CDR2 FYNNEI. V lost 5 bases, J lost 7 bases, and 16 bases stayed unmatched. CDR3 loop: CASSYRTGGRGFSGYTF. In DNA, the CDR3 is TGTGCCAGCAGTTACAGGACAGGGGGAAGAGGGTTTTCTGGCTACACCTTC.

This clone has a handful of counts. The V and J genes are TRBV5-1 and TRBJ2-1; D unclear. The CDR3 spans 14 residues. Germline values: CDR1 SGHRS, CDR2 YFSETQ. V lost 0 bases and J 7 bases, leaving 11 bases between the germline ends. CDR3 loop: CASSLGFSGNEQFF. The CDR3 nucleotides read TGCGCCAGCAGCTTGGGGTTCTCAGGAAATGAGCAGTTCTTC.

V gene TRBV19 combines with J gene TRBJ1-5; D is unresolved. Germline V gene data show CDR1 as LNHDA and CDR2 as SQIVND (reference sequence). V was cut by 7 bases and J by 4 bases, with 20 bases left in between. This CDR3 has 16 amino acids. DNA of the CDR3: TGTGCCAGTAATGTCCGTACCCCGGGGTTAAATCAGCCCCAGCATTTT. It yields the protein CASNVRTPGLNQPQHF. The full variable domain, completed using reference TRBV19 and TRBJ1-5, is DGGITQSPKYLFRKEGQNVTLSCEQNLNHDAMYWYRQDPGQGLRLIYYSQIVNDFQKGDIAEGYSVSREKKESFPLTVTSAQKNPTAFYLCASNVRTPGLNQPQHFGDGTRLSIL.

The rearrangement uses TRBV5-1 and TRBJ2-5; 10 bases match TRBD1. The germline V gene encodes CDR1 SGHRS and CDR2 YFSETQ. The CDR3 is 15 residues long. V trimming: 4 bases; J trimming: 5 bases; junction bases outside the gene matches: 8. CDR3 sequence: CASSPGTGEWETQYF. The CDR3, as DNA: TGCGCCAGCAGCCCCGGGACAGGGGAGTGGGAGACCCAGTACTTC.

This clone was found once. The junction and the germline gene differ at one end; a read error may be behind it. The chain combines TRBV30 with TRBJ1-1; tentatively, D is TRBD1 (6 bases). Germline V gene sequence: CDR1 GTSNPN, CDR2 SVGIG (reference sequence). The CDR3 is made up of 15 amino acids. CDR3 sequence reads: CAWSVLGGRDTEASF. DNA of the CDR3: TGTGCCTGGAGTGTACTTGGGGGCAGGGACACTGAAGCTTCCTTT.

This rearrangement joins TRBV2 to TRBJ2-5, with D possibly being TRBD2 (6 bases). Germline V gene lookup returns CDR1 SNHLY and CDR2 FYNNEI. V lost 10 bases and J lost 7, with 19 bases in between. The CDR3 contains 13 residues. CDR3 DNA sequence: TGTGCCACCGTGTCTGGAGGGTCAGGGACCCAGTACTTC. Translation gives CATVSGGSGTQYF. The full variable domain, in which reference TRBV2 and TRBJ2-5 provide the parts outside the CDR3, is EPEVTQTPSHQVTQMGQEVILRCVPISNHLYFYWYRQILGQKVEFLVSFYNNEISEKSEIFDDQFSVERPDGSNFTLKIRSTKLEDSAMYFCATVSGGSGTQYFGPGTRLLVL.

The V gene is TRBV2, the J gene TRBJ2-2; 10 bases match TRBD2. Germline values: CDR1 SNHLY, CDR2 FYNNEI. This CDR3 is 16 amino acids long. After removal of 4 bases from V and 4 bases from J, the junction contained 6 bases not matched to a gene. The CDR3 DNA reads TGTGCCAGCAGTGGAGATATAGCGGGAGGCACCGGGGAGCTGTTTTTT. This sequence encodes CASSGDIAGGTGELFF.

A few counts support this clone. The chain uses TRBV7-9 and TRBJ1-2; the match to TRBD1 covers 7 bases. The CDR3 is 13 residues long. The germline CDR1 and CDR2 sequences are SEHNR and FQNEAQ (reference sequence). The V gene end was trimmed by 1 base and the J gene end by 8 bases; junction bases not matched to a gene: 4. Here the CDR3 DNA reads TGTGCCAGCAGCTTAGACAGGGGTGACGGCTACACCTTC. It specifies CASSLDRGDGYTF. The full variable domain, in which reference TRBV7-9 and TRBJ1-2 provide the parts outside the CDR3, is DTGVSQNPRHKITKRGQNVTFRCDPISEHNRLYWYRQTLGQGPEFLTYFQNEAQLEKSRLLSDRFSAERPKGSFSTLEIQRTEQGDSAMYLCASSLDRGDGYTFGSGTRLTVV.

J is TRBJ2-1 and V is TRBV19; 11 nucleotides line up with TRBD2. Trimming cost V 4 bases and J 4 bases; bases outside gene matches: 12. The CDR3 loop spans 18 amino acids. Germline CDR1 reads LNHDA; CDR2 reads SQIVND (reference sequence). Here the CDR3 reads CASSTGPTASGRYNEQFF. In DNA form, the CDR3 reads TGTGCCAGTAGTACCGGACCCACGGCTAGCGGGAGGTACAATGAGCAGTTCTTC.

V is TRBV5-5 and J is TRBJ2-4, with 10 bases aligning to TRBD2. Trimming at V came to 0 bases and at J to 1 base, leaving 7 bases not matched to a gene. This CDR3 has 18 amino acids. In germline, CDR1 is SGHKS, CDR2 YYEKEE (reference sequence). The CDR3 DNA is TGTGCCAGCAGCTTGGGGACTAGCGGATTTGGCGCCAAAAACATTCAGTACTTC. Residues: CASSLGTSGFGAKNIQYF.

The chain combines TRBV29-1 with TRBJ2-3; possibly TRBD1 for D (5 bases). The germline V gene encodes CDR1 SQVTM and CDR2 ANQGSEA. There are 12 residues in the CDR3. The V and J ends lost 5 bases and 2 bases respectively, with 8 bases between them. The CDR3 region is CSVPDITDTQYF. CDR3 nucleotides: TGCAGCGTTCCGGACATCACAGATACGCAGTATTTT.

The gene calls are TRBV6-1 and TRBJ2-7; 8 bases line up with TRBD1. The CDR3 length is 15 residues. After removal of 6 bases from V and 0 bases from J, the junction contained 7 bases not matched to a gene. CDR1 MNHNS and CDR2 SASEGT come from the germline V gene. In nucleotides, the CDR3 is TGTGCCAGCAGCCCAGACAGGGGCAGCTCCTACGAGCAGTACTTC. This gives the protein CASSPDRGSSYEQYF.